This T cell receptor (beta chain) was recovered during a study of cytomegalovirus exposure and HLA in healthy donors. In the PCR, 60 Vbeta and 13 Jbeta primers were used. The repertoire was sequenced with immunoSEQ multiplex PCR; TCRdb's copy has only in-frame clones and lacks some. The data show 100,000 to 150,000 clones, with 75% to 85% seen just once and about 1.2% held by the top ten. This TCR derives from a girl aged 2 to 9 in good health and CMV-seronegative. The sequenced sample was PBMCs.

The CDR3 region has the DNA TGTGCCAGCAGTGTAACCGGGACAGGGGTTCAATATGGCTACACCTTC. Its protein product is CASSVTGTGVQYGYTF. This sequence joins TRBV6-1 and TRBJ1-2, with 10 bases that match TRBD1. After removal of 4 bases from V and 5 bases from J, the junction contained 10 bases not matched to a gene. This CDR3 comprises 16 residues. CDR1 and CDR2 (germline): MNHNS, SASEGT.